This T cell receptor beta chain was captured by sequencing in a study of T cell changes during pregnancy in multiple sclerosis. This CDR3 comprises 13 residues. V was cut by 3 bases and J by 1 base, with 7 bases left in between. CDR1 and CDR2 (germline): SGDLS, YYNGEE. Clones were read by immunoSEQ multiplex PCR, and TCRdb kept only the in-frame ones, dropping some. The data contain more than 35,000 clones, 85% to 95% of them singletons. The source of this sequence is a female donor with multiple sclerosis, enrolled in a pregnancy study. The specimen was CD8+ T cells from peripheral blood mononuclear cells, collected in the third trimester of pregnancy. This chain links TRBV9 with TRBJ1-1; D is unresolved. This CDR3 is CASSAGSNTEAFF. The CDR3, as DNA: TGTGCCAGCAGCGCCGGGTCGAACACTGAAGCTTTCTTT.